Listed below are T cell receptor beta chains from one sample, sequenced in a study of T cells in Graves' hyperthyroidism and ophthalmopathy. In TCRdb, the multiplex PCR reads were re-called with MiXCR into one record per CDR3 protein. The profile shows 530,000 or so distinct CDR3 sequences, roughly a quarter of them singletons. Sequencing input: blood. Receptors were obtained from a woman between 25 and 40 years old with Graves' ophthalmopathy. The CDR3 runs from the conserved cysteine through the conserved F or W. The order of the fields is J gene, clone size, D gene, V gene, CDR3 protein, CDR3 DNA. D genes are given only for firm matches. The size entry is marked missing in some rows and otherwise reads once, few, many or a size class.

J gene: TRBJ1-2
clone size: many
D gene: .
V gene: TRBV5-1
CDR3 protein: CASSFGWDVSGYTF
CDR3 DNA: TGCGCCAGCAGTTTCGGGTGGGACGTAAGTGGCTACACCTTC

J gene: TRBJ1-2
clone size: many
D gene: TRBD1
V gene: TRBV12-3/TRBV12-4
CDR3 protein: CASSFGTGNYGYTF
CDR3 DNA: TGTGCCAGCAGTTTCGGGACAGGCAACTATGGCTACACCTTC

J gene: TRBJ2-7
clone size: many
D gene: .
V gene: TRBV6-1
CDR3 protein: CASSDHGRDYEQYF
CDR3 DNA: TGTGCCAGCAGTGACCACGGACGCGACTACGAGCAGTACTTC

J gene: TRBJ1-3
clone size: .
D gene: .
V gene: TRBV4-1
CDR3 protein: CASSQVWGNTIYF
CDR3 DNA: TGCGCCAGCAGCCAAGTATGGGGAAACACCATATATTTT

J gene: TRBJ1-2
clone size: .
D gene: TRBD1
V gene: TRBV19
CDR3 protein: CASSRREQGAVGYTF
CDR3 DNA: TGTGCCAGTAGTAGACGGGAACAGGGGGCCGTTGGCTACACCTTC

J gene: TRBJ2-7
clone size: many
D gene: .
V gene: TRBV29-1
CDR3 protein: CSVETPDYEQYF
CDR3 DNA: TGCAGCGTTGAAACCCCGGACTACGAGCAGTACTTC

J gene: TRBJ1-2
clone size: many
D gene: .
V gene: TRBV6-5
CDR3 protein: CASSYGDNYGYTF
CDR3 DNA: TGTGCCAGCAGTTACGGGGATAACTATGGCTACACCTTC

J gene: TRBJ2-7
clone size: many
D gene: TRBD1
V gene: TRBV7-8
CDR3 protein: CASSWGQAYEQYF
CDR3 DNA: TGTGCCAGCAGCTGGGGACAGGCCTACGAGCAGTACTTC

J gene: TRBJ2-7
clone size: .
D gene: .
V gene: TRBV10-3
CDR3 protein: CATARGSPYEQYF
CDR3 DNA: TGTGCCACTGCCCGGGGCAGTCCCTACGAGCAGTACTTC

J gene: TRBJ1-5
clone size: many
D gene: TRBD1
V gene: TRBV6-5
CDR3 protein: CASRADRVSGQPQHF
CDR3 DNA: TGTGCCAGCAGGGCTGACAGGGTTTCTGGTCAGCCCCAGCATTTT

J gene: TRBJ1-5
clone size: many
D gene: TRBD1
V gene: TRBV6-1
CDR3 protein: CASSEWTGNQPQHF
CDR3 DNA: TGTGCCAGCAGTGAGTGGACAGGGAATCAGCCCCAGCATTTT

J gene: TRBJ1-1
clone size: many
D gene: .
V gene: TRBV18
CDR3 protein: CASSPGTGYTEAFF
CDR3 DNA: TGTGCCAGCTCACCTGGGACGGGATACACTGAAGCTTTCTTT

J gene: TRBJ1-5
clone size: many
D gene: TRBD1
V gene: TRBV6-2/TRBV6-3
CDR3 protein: CASRTTGTDQPQHF
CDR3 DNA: TGTGCCAGCAGGACGACAGGGACGGATCAGCCCCAGCATTTT

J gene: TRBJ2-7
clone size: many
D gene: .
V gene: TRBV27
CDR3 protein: CASSLSAGEIYEQYF
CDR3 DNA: TGTGCCAGCAGTTTATCGGCAGGGGAGATCTACGAGCAGTACTTC

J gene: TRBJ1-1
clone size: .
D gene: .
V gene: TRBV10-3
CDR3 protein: CAISDNRNTEAFF
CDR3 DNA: TGTGCCATCAGTGATAATCGGAACACTGAAGCTTTCTTT

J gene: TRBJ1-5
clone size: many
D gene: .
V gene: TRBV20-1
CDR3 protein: CSANSEVGQPQHF
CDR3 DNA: TGCAGTGCTAATTCAGAGGTCGGTCAGCCCCAGCATTTT

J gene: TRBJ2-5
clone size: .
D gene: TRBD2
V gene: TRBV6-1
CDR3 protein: CASMRGETQYF
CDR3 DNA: TGTGCCAGCATGCGGGGGGAGACCCAGTACTTC

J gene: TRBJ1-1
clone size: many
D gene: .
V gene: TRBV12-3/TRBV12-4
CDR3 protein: CASSKGRSIEAFF
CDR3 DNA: TGTGCCAGCAGTAAGGGCCGCTCCATTGAAGCTTTCTTT

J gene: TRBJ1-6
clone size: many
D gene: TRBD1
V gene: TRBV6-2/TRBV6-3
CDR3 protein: CASSYFSLGRDRGPNSPLHF
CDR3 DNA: TGTGCCAGCAGTTACTTCTCCCTCGGTCGGGACAGGGGGCCGAATTCACCCCTCCACTTT

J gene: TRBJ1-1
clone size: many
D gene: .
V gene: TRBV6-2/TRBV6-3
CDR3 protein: CASSLPGREAFF
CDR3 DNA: TGTGCCAGCAGCCTCCCTGGGCGGGAAGCTTTCTTT

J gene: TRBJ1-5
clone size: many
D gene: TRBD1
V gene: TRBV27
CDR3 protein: CASSFGGDRGQPQHF
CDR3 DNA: TGTGCCAGCAGTTTCGGGGGGGACAGGGGCCAGCCCCAGCATTTT

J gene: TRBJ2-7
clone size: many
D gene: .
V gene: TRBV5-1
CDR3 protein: CASSLVGQGYEQYF
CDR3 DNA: TGTGCCAGCAGCTTAGTCGGCCAGGGCTACGAGCAGTACTTC

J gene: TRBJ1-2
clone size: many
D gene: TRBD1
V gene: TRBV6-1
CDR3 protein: CASSEAPPPGTGGRYTF
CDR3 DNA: TGTGCCAGCAGTGAAGCCCCTCCCCCTGGGACAGGGGGGCGTTACACCTTC

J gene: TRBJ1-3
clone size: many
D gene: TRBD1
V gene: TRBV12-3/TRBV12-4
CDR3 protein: CASSARDRGNTIYF
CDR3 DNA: TGTGCCAGCAGTGCCCGGGACAGAGGAAACACCATATATTTT

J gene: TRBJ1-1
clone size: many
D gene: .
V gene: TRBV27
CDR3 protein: CASSERTASYPEAFF
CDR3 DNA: TGTGCCAGCAGTGAAAGGACAGCTTCTTATCCTGAAGCTTTCTTT

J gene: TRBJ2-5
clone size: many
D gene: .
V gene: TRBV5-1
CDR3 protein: CASSADQETQYF
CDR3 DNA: TGCGCCAGCAGCGCGGATCAAGAGACCCAGTACTTC

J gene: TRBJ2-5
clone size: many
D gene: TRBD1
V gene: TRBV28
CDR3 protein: CASSLSATGARETQYF
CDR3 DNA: TGTGCCAGCAGTTTATCCGCGACAGGGGCTCGGGAGACCCAGTACTTC

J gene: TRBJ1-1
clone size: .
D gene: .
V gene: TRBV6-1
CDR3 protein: CASKNRVLDTEAFF
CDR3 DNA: TGTGCCAGCAAGAACAGGGTGCTTGACACTGAAGCTTTCTTT

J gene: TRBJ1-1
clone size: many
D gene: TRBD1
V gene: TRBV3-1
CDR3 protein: CASSPRSDRVKAFF
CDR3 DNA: TGTGCCAGCAGCCCAAGGTCCGACAGGGTGAAAGCTTTCTTT

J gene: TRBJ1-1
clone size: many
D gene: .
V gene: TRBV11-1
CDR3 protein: CASSPLPGTDTEAFF
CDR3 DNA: TGTGCCAGCAGTCCATTACCAGGGACGGACACTGAAGCTTTCTTT

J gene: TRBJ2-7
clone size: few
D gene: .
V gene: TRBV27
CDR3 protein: CASSLGDPRAHEQYF
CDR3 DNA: TGTGCCAGCAGTTTAGGGGACCCTAGGGCCCACGAGCAGTACTTC

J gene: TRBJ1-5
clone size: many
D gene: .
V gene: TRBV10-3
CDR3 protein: CAISGGEGQPQHF
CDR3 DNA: TGTGCCATCAGTGGAGGGGAAGGTCAGCCCCAGCATTTT

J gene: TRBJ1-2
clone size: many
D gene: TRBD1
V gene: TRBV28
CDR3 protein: CASSLGGRGLGYTF
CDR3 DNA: TGTGCCAGCAGTTTAGGCGGCAGGGGGCTTGGCTACACCTTC

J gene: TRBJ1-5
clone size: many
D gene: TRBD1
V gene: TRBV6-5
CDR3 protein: CASSSGQGHASNQPQHF
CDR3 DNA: TGTGCCAGCAGTTCCGGACAGGGACACGCAAGCAATCAGCCCCAGCATTTT

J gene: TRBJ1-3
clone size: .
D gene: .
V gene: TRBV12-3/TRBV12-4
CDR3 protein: CASSLGGLAGNTIYF
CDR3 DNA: TGTGCCAGCAGTTTAGGAGGGCTAGCTGGAAACACCATATATTTT

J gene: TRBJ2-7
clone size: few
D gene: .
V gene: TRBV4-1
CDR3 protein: CASSVGGGREQYF
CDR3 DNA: TGCGCCAGCAGTGTGGGGGGGGGGCGCGAGCAGTACTTC

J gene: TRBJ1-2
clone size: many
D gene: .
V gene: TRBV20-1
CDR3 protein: CSAVRLNYGYTF
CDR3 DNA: TGCAGTGCTGTCCGGTTAAACTATGGCTACACCTTC

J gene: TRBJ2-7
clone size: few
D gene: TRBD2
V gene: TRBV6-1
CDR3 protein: CASRAPSGAGRSEQYF
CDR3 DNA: TGTGCCAGCCGGGCTCCAAGCGGGGCGGGTCGCTCCGAGCAGTACTTC

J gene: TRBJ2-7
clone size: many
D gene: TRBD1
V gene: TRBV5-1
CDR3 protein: CASSFQDRRFYEQYF
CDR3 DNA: TGCGCCAGCAGCTTTCAGGACAGGAGATTTTACGAGCAGTACTTC

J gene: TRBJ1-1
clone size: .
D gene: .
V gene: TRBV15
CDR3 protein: CATSGGDTEAFF
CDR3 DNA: TGTGCCACCAGCGGAGGAGACACTGAAGCTTTCTTT

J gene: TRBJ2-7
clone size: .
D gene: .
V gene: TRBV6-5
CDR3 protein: CASSYSAHSAYEQYF
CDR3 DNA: TGTGCCAGCAGTTACTCGGCGCACAGTGCCTACGAGCAGTACTTC

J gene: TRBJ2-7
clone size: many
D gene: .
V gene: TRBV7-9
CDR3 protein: CASSLGARGYEQYF
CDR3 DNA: TGTGCCAGCAGCTTAGGGGCCCGGGGGTACGAGCAGTACTTC

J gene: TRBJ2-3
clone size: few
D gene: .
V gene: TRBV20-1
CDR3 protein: CSASATGASSTDTQYF
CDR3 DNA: TGCAGTGCTAGTGCTACAGGAGCTTCTAGCACAGATACGCAGTATTTT

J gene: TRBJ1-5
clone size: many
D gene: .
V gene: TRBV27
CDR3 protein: CASSLAVFQPQHF
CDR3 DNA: TGTGCCAGCAGTTTAGCGGTATTTCAGCCCCAGCATTTT

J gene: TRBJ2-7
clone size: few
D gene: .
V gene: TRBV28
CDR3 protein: CASSLIVTAGGLLKDF
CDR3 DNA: TGTGCCAGCAGTTTAATCGTAACAGCCGGAGGCCTACTCAAGGACTTC

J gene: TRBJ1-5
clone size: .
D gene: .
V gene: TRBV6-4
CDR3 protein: CASSDSTPHGNQPQHF
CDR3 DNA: TGTGCCAGCAGTGACTCGACCCCTCATGGGAATCAGCCCCAGCATTTT

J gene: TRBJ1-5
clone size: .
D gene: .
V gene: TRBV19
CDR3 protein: CASSAGQWNQPQHF
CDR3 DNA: TGTGCCAGTAGTGCCGGACAGTGGAATCAGCCCCAGCATTTT

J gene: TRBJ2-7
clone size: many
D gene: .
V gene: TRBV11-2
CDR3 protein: CASGLAHNYEQYF
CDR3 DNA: TGTGCCAGCGGGCTAGCGCATAACTACGAGCAGTACTTC

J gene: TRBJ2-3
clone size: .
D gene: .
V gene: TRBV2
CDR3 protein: CASSGQTTSTDTQYF
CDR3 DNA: TGTGCCAGCAGTGGACAGACAACTAGCACAGATACGCAGTATTTT

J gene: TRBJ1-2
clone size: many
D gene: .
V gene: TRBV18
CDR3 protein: CASSPRRGTREGYTF
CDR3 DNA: TGTGCCAGCTCACCTCGTCGGGGGACCAGGGAAGGCTACACCTTC

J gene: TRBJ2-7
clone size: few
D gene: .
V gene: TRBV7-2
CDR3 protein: CASRKQGGSYEQYF
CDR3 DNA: TGTGCCAGCAGAAAGCAAGGGGGGAGCTACGAGCAGTACTTC

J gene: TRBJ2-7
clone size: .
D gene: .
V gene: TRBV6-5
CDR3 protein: CASSYQPSGEQYF
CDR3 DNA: TGTGCCAGCAGTTACCAACCTAGTGGCGAGCAGTACTTC

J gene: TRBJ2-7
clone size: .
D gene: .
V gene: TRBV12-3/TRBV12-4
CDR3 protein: CASGPPGLREQYF
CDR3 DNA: TGTGCCAGCGGACCGCCGGGGTTACGCGAGCAGTACTTC